This T cell receptor beta chain was sequenced for a study of blood T cell repertoires in COVID-19 (dated by TCRdb to between 2020 and 2021). As for the study more broadly: Samples covering the acute and convalescent phases of COVID-19 were provided by collaborators in the United States, Italy and Spain. The repertoires were made available in a free public database intended to serve as a resource for research on the immune response to SARS-CoV-2. Where HLA class I and class II types were available, the types were taken from metadata supplied by the sample provider, not from assay-based typing. The prospective study material was composed of cDNA or gDNA derived from T cells, B-cell-depleted T cells, or PBMCs. Nearly every sample came with metadata listing a de-identified subject ID, COVID-19 status, age in years and sex. Deeply sampled blood TCRbeta repertoires from subjects exposed to, actively infected with, or recovered from COVID-19 were included in the dataset. Samples came from the ongoing ImmuneRACE study (first 160 participants) plus 1,254 subjects from 6 global collaborators.

The collaborating institutions used their own protocols to collect whole blood in K2EDTA tubes. For TCRbeta analysis, collaborator samples were shipped as frozen whole blood, as isolated PBMCs, or as DNA extracted from either sample type. Trimming at the junction amounts to 3 bases on V and 1 base on J, and the germline ends lie 18 bases apart. For CDR1 and CDR2, the germline V gene lists LGHNT and FRNRAP. Taken from cysteine to phenylalanine, the CDR3 has 17 residues. The retained sequence is limited to the CDR3, 51 bases, with the frame set at the first base. The immunoSEQ Assay, a bias-controlled multiplex PCR, was used to amplify TCRbeta CDR3 regions from genomic DNA. In the source study's methods: The number of nucleated cells in each sample was estimated by amplification of reference gene primers within the assay. Sequence reads were collapsed and filtered to measure the absolute abundance of every unique TCRbeta CDR3 rearrangement. Productive Simpson clonality was computed per sample as the square root of Simpson's diversity index over productive rearrangements. TCRdb carries this immuneACCESS record with in-frame sequences only. Its versions omit some clonotypes, under half of them owing to an unresolved V gene in the studies checked, with the rest unexplained. Clone size and the V and J calls come from that table; the DNA yielded D and trimming. In this sample the table shows roughly 260,000 clones, 85% to 90% of which occur a single time. Roughly 3.6% of the sample is in the top ten clones.

As concerns this clone: Its antigen specificity is not known. No clone much larger than this one lies a single base away; base qualities are absent.

What the research found in general, with its limitations: The quantity of clinical and demographic metadata differed by source and by participant and was supplied without curation.

This TCR derives from a woman aged 35 to 49 with acute or convalescent COVID-19. Source material: peripheral blood. This sequence uses TRBV12-5 and TRBJ1-1, and TRBD1 may be the D gene, going by 6 matching bases. The base sequence is TGTGCTAGTGGTTTCTCGGGGGGGACACATAGGAACACTGAAGCTTTCTTT. The resulting protein is CASGFSGGTHRNTEAFF. The full variable domain, with segments outside the CDR3 supplied by the reference TRBV12-5 and TRBJ1-1 proteins, appears as DARVTQTPRHKVTEMGQEVTMRCQPILGHNTVFWYRQTMMQGLELLAYFRNRAPLDDSGMPKDRFSAEMPDATLATLKIQPSEPRDSAVYFCASGFSGGTHRNTEAFFGQGTRLTVV.